This TCR beta chain was profiled in a study of T cells in Graves' hyperthyroidism and ophthalmopathy. Across the whole study: Staff took peripheral blood when the initial diagnosis was made, before any treatment began.

RNA transcripts were the template for amplifying TCR beta CDR3 regions. HTBI primers were employed in a first-round RT-PCR of the TCR CDR3. Each CDR3 protein gets one entry after TCRdb re-called the multiplex PCR reads with MiXCR. The repertoire has about 600,000 distinct CDR3 sequences, roughly 15% of them found once; the top ten carry roughly an eighth. Ophthalmopathy patients all had a Clinical Activity Score of at least 3, a NOSPECS grade of at least 4 and disease under 3 months old. Those patients with uncontrolled infection, other autoimmune disease, pregnancy or lactation were excluded. Regarding the study as a whole: Most clonotypes that expanded in the thyroid above 0.001 also showed up in blood.

Notes on this clonotype: The antigen remains unidentified.

The V and J ends lost 4 bases and 7 bases, in that order; junction bases with no gene match: 6. This CDR3 contains 14 residues. From germline, CDR1 is GTSNPN and CDR2 SVGIG (reference sequence). The genes are TRBV30 and TRBJ2-1, with TRBD2 identical over 11 bases. Sample: blood. This TCR was sampled from a woman aged 50 to 65 with Graves' ophthalmopathy. CDR3 DNA: TGTGCCTGGATTAGCGGGAGGGCCAGTAATGAGCAGTTCTTC. It specifies CAWISGRASNEQFF.